One T cell receptor beta chain is described in this entry. The antigen is undetermined. Preparation of the TCRbeta library used unique molecular identifiers. TCRdb used MiXCR to reprocess the PCR reads, holding one entry per CDR3 protein. Among about 200,000 distinct CDR3 sequences listed, under 8.5% were seen once. V shed 5 bases, J shed 4 bases, and the junction held 10 bases outside the gene matches. This CDR3 spans 16 amino acids. This sample stems from a study of T-cell reconstitution after alpha-beta-depleted transplantation in children. Study-wide findings and caveats: In patients about two months after transplant, alpha-beta T cells reportedly arose from several hundred expanded graft clones. Most T-cell counts and diversity one year after the transplant came from T cells that were newly produced.

The chain links TRBV12-3 or TRBV12-4 to TRBJ2-1, with 8 bases aligning to TRBD2. This sequence originates from a male patient aged 2 to 10 who had a stem cell transplant for acute myeloid leukemia, so the T cells may come from the graft donor. Sequenced material: PBMCs, mostly from graft donor cells, taken 360 days after TCRalphabeta/CD19-depleted stem cell transplant. CDR3 sequence: CASSPASGGPYNEQFF. For the CDR3, the DNA is TGTGCCAGCAGTCCGGCAAGCGGGGGTCCTTACAATGAGCAGTTCTTC.